What follows is one TCR beta chain and its context. The source of the sample is a study of cytomegalovirus exposure and HLA in healthy donors. With 60 Vbeta and 13 Jbeta primers, the PCR was carried out. TCRdb's copy holds only in-frame clones and misses some; the assay was immunoSEQ multiplex PCR. The table shows more than 95,000 clones, with about 76% occurring only once. Germline V gene lookup returns CDR1 SQVTM and CDR2 ANQGSEA. The CDR3 covers 15 residues. V dropped 1 base and J dropped 3; count of bases not matched to a gene: 4. The chain uses TRBV29-1 and TRBJ2-7; 12 bases agree with TRBD2. This receptor was identified in a woman in her sixties in good health and CMV-seropositive. Sequences were obtained from PBMCs. The CDR3 DNA is TGCAGCGTTGAAGCACTAGCGGGGGGAAACTACGAGCAGTACTTC. It codes for CSVEALAGGNYEQYF.